One and the same sample provided the 23 T cell receptor beta chains below, sequenced in a study of CD8+CD57+ T cells in acquired aplastic anemia. Patients sequenced had flow cytometry evidence of CD8+CD57+ cell expansion. Profiles of TCR beta VDJ and CDR3 were generated from a genomic DNA template. One entry per CDR3 protein results from TCRdb running MiXCR on the reads. The sample includes about 160,000 distinct CDR3 sequences, about two thirds seen only once; the top ten take around 45%. Input material: sorted CD4+, CD8+, or CD8+CD57+ T cells (not recorded which) from PBMCs. Every receptor here comes from a human donor with aplastic anemia.

As regards this clonotype: As the CDR3 is not closed by the conserved phenylalanine or tryptophan, this likely results from a read error. This chain uses TRBV20-1 with TRBJ2-2; the D gene could be TRBD1 or TRBD2 (5 bases each). The V gene's germline CDR1 is DFQATT and CDR2 SNEGSKA (reference sequence). CDR3 size: 16 residues. Deletions cut 3 bases from V and 5 bases from J, with 19 bases between. CDR3 nucleotide sequence: TGCAGTGCTAGGGATCCTAGCCAGGGTGATACCGGGGAGCTGTTTTCT. The encoded protein is CSARDPSQGDTGELFS.

As to this clonotype: Relative to the germline gene, one junction end is altered; a read error may explain this. V is TRBV2 and J is TRBJ1-4; D remains ambiguous. The germline gives CDR1 SNHLY, CDR2 FYNNEI. This CDR3 is 12 amino acids long. The DNA of the CDR3 is TGTGCCAGCAGTTTCGCGAATGAAAGACTGTTTTTT. Encoded protein: CASSFANERLFF.

The chain joins TRBV20-1 to TRBJ2-7; tentatively, D is TRBD1 (6 bases). V was trimmed by 4 bases and J by 6 bases, leaving 10 bases between them. CDR1 is DFQATT, CDR2 SNEGSKA, per germline (reference sequence). There are 11 residues in the CDR3. The DNA for the CDR3 is TGCAGTGCTAAAACAGGGAGCGAGCAGTACTTC. This translates into CSAKTGSEQYF.

The chain has TRBV7-2 and TRBJ2-5, with 8 bases matching TRBD2. After removal of 5 bases from V and 4 bases from J, the junction contained 12 bases not matched to a gene. Germline loops: CDR1 SGHTA, CDR2 FQGNSA. The CDR3 has 16 residues. The CDR3 loop reads CASSLRAGAFRETQYF. CDR3 DNA sequence: TGTGCCAGCAGCCTACGAGCGGGAGCTTTTCGAGAGACCCAGTACTTC.

V gene TRBV7-2 combines with J gene TRBJ2-7; D might be TRBD2 (6 bases). This CDR3 has 15 residues. The V end lost 3 bases, the J end lost 1 base, and 13 bases lay between the germline ends. Germline assignment: CDR1 SGHTA and CDR2 FQGNSA. The CDR3 DNA reads as TGTGCCAGCAGCTTTCAAGCTAGCGCTTCCTACGAGCAGTACTTC. Translated: CASSFQASASYEQYF.

This sequence joins TRBV6-4 and TRBJ2-2, with D possibly matching TRBD2 (6 bases). V was pared by 0 bases and J by 1 base, with 6 bases between. The CDR3 runs to 15 residues. Germline V gene sequence: CDR1 MRHNA, CDR2 SNTAGT. The CDR3 sequence: CASSDSSGNTGELFF. Written as DNA, the CDR3 is TGTGCCAGCAGTGACTCTAGCGGGAACACCGGGGAGCTGTTTTTT.

The gene calls are TRBV5-6 and TRBJ2-7; D perhaps matches TRBD1 (6 bases). V lost 7 bases and J lost 5, with 19 bases in between. Germline CDR1 SGHDT, CDR2 YYEEEE. The length of the CDR3 is 14 residues. DNA for the CDR3: TGTGCCAGCGGAGTAGCGAGGGGGATCCACGAGCAGTACTTC. The encoded protein is CASGVARGIHEQYF.

This clonotype appeared a single time. The chain is built from TRBV20-1 and TRBJ1-3, with 7 positions matching TRBD1. V shed 2 bases and J 4 bases; nucleotides not matched to a gene: 8. Germline V gene sequence: CDR1 DFQATT, CDR2 SNEGSKA (reference sequence). The CDR3 loop spans 15 amino acids. The CDR3 loop reads CSARPRTGAGNTIYF. The CDR3 DNA follows: TGCAGTGCTAGACCGAGGACAGGCGCCGGAAACACCATATATTTT.

A few counts support this clonotype. The chain employs TRBV2 and TRBJ1-2, with TRBD1 matching 7 bases. V was pared by 5 bases and J by 0 bases, with 12 bases of the junction left unmatched. Germline V gene sequence: CDR1 SNHLY, CDR2 FYNNEI. The CDR3 runs to 17 residues. The CDR3 protein is CASSLRTGGYTNYGYTF. CDR3 sequence (DNA): TGTGCCAGCAGTCTTCGGACAGGAGGGTACACTAACTATGGCTACACCTTC.

This clonotype is a singleton in its sample. This chain links TRBV7-2 with TRBJ2-5; possible D gene TRBD1, 5 bases. The CDR3 is made up of 13 amino acids. V was cut by 6 bases and J by 1 base, with 9 bases left in between. Looked up from germline, CDR1 is SGHTA and CDR2 is FQGNSA. CDR3 sequence reads: CASSDRFQETQYF. CDR3 nucleotides: TGTGCCAGCAGTGACAGATTCCAAGAGACCCAGTACTTC.

The J gene is TRBJ1-3, the V gene TRBV7-3, with a weak D call TRBD1 (5 bases). The CDR3 has 13 amino acids. Germline-derived CDR1 and CDR2 are SGHTA and FQGTGA. Trimming left V 6 bases short and J 5 bases short, with 11 bases between. CDR3 residues: CASRIRGRNTIYF. CDR3 bases: TGTGCCAGCAGGATTCGGGGCAGAAACACCATATATTTT.

The rearrangement links TRBV10-3 to TRBJ2-7; D possibly uses TRBD1 or TRBD2 (5 bases each). Germline V gene lookup returns CDR1 ENHRY and CDR2 SYGVKD. V was cut by 2 bases and J by 2 bases, with 7 bases left in between. The CDR3 extends over 13 amino acids. The CDR3 here is CAISETGPYEQYF. CDR3 nucleotide sequence: TGTGCCATCAGTGAGACGGGACCCTACGAGCAGTACTTC.

This clonotype appeared a few times. A read error may account for a junction end that differs from germline. The rearrangement uses TRBV20-1 and TRBJ2-1, with TRBD2 as a possible D gene (5 bases). Germline CDR1 reads DFQATT; CDR2 reads SNEGSKA (reference sequence). The CDR3 is 15 amino acids. The CDR3 loop is CSAQPEVRATAGELF. CDR3 coding DNA: TGCAGTGCTCAGCCCGAGGTGAGGGCCACCGCCGGGGAGCTCTTC.

Ten or more counts support this clonotype. The J gene is TRBJ2-7, the V gene TRBV6-1, with a tentative D call TRBD1 (7 bases). The CDR3 spans 15 residues. Germline CDR1 MNHNS, CDR2 SASEGT. Trimming took 1 base from V and 4 from J, leaving 14 bases between them. The DNA of the CDR3 is TGTGCCAGCAGTGAAGATCGGCAGGGGGGTTACGAGCAGTACTTC. It codes for CASSEDRQGGYEQYF.

The CDR3 region has the DNA TGCAGTGCTAGAGACCCAAAGAGGGCAGCCTACGAGCAGTACTTC. It codes for CSARDPKRAAYEQYF. This sequence joins TRBV20-1 and TRBJ2-7; D is perhaps TRBD2 (5 bases). Germline V gene sequence: CDR1 DFQATT, CDR2 SNEGSKA (reference sequence). The CDR3 is made up of 15 amino acids. Trimming took 0 bases from V and 2 from J, leaving 14 bases between them.

The table lists this clonotype with a count of one. The CDR3 sequence: CSALALPEGGNEQFF. CDR3 bases: TGCAGTGCTCTAGCACTACCGGAGGGGGGCAATGAGCAGTTCTTC. The chain carries TRBV20-1 and TRBJ2-1, with D perhaps TRBD1 or TRBD2 (6 bases each). With 5 bases removed from V and 6 bases from J, the gap between germline ends came to 20 bases. The CDR3 covers 15 residues. The V gene's germline CDR1 is DFQATT and CDR2 SNEGSKA (reference sequence).

Details on this clonotype: This clone may be a read error of a much larger clone one base away. The chain joins TRBV7-2 to TRBJ2-1; possible D gene TRBD2, 6 bases. CDR3 size: 14 residues. V was trimmed by 1 base and J by 9 bases, leaving 13 bases between them. Germline CDR1 SGHTA, CDR2 FQGNSA. CDR3 sequence (DNA): TGTGCCAGCAGCTTAGGGGGACCAGCGGGTGAGCAGTTCTTC. Translating gives CASSLGGPAGEQFF.

This clonotype was found a few times. The CDR3 DNA sequence: TGTGCCAGCAGCCAGACTAGCGGGGACACCGGGGAGCTGTTTTTT. It specifies CASSQTSGDTGELFF. The genes are TRBV6-4 and TRBJ2-2, with 11 bases lining up with TRBD2. From germline, CDR1 is MRHNA and CDR2 SNTAGT. The ends lost 6 bases at V and 3 bases at J; junction bases unmatched: 3. The CDR3 runs 15 residues.

This rearrangement joins TRBV29-1 to TRBJ1-2; D not certain. V was cut by 0 bases and J by 3 bases, with 11 bases left in between. The germline V gene encodes CDR1 SQVTM and CDR2 ANQGSEA. The CDR3 sequence is 14 residues long. CDR3 nucleotide sequence: TGCAGCGTTGAAGATCAGCACAGCTACTATGGCTACACCTTC. Residues: CSVEDQHSYYGYTF.

The chain employs TRBV20-1 and TRBJ1-5; D is possibly TRBD1 (5 bases). Germline CDR1 and CDR2: DFQATT and SNEGSKA (reference sequence). This CDR3 has 17 residues. V was clipped by 0 bases and J by 4 bases, with 19 bases between them. CDR3 in amino acids: CSARDAAMAGQNQPQHF. In DNA form, the CDR3 reads TGCAGTGCTAGAGATGCCGCCATGGCAGGGCAAAATCAGCCCCAGCATTTT.

This chain links TRBV7-2 with TRBJ2-7; possibly TRBD2 for D (5 bases). V lost 1 base, J lost 2 bases, and 12 bases lay in between. This CDR3 has 15 residues. Germline CDR1 SGHTA, CDR2 FQGNSA. In nucleotides, the CDR3 is TGTGCCAGCAGCTTAGTTCACGGGGTAGCCTACGAGCAGTACTTC. Its protein is CASSLVHGVAYEQYF.

The chain couples TRBV20-1 to TRBJ1-1, with D possibly matching TRBD1 (6 bases). Trimming shortened V by 6 bases and J by 0 bases, and 14 bases separated the two germline ends. The CDR3 is 14 residues long. Germline CDR1 is DFQATT and CDR2 is SNEGSKA (reference sequence). CDR3: CSAPDRPLNTEAFF. Written as DNA, the CDR3 is TGCAGTGCCCCCGACAGGCCCCTGAACACTGAAGCTTTCTTT.

The chain has TRBV25-1 and TRBJ1-2, with D possibly matching TRBD1 (6 bases). Germline lookup yields CDR1 MGHDK and CDR2 SYGVNS. The CDR3 runs 15 residues. V lost 2 bases to trimming and J lost 8 bases, with 18 bases between them. CDR3 sequence: CASSETGMSLGGYTF. The CDR3 DNA reads as TGTGCCAGCAGTGAAACAGGGATGAGCCTGGGAGGCTACACCTTC.